This T cell receptor (beta chain) was retrieved from a study of blood T cell repertoires in COVID-19. The wider study: Acute and convalescent COVID-19 specimens originated in the United States, Italy and Spain. T cells, B-cell-depleted T cells, or PBMCs supplied cDNA or gDNA.

Per the study methods: How many nucleated cells were present was estimated from reference gene primer amplification. Clones were read by immunoSEQ multiplex PCR, and TCRdb kept only the in-frame ones, dropping some. V and J calls and clone size are those listed in that table; D and trimming were worked out from the DNA. The sample carries about 100,000 clones, around 83% recorded once. Details on this clone: Other DNA variants within this sample encode the same CDR3.

Input material: peripheral blood. This TCR came from a man aged 65-85 years with acute or convalescent COVID-19.

CDR3: CASGPGQGSSYEQYF. The CDR3 DNA reads as TGTGCTAGTGGGCCGGGACAGGGTAGCTCCTACGAGCAGTACTTC. The chain is built from TRBV12-5 and TRBJ2-7; 9 positions match TRBD1. From germline, CDR1 is LGHNT and CDR2 FRNRAP. There are 15 residues in the CDR3. The trim removed 6 bases at V and 0 bases at J, leaving 6 bases unmatched.